Each of the 27 T cell receptor beta chains below was sequenced from the same sample in a study of blood T cells in healthy people across ages. The authors ran a second PCR of about 6 to 11 cycles using a sample-barcoded 5' primer and a J-beta primer mix. TCRdb passed the 5' RACE reads through MiXCR, listing each CDR3 protein once. Of fewer than 1 million distinct CDR3 sequences detected, around 45% appear once; the ten largest clones hold approximately 19%. Sequencing was done on a sample of blood. Every receptor here comes from a man in his 60s in good health.

This clonotype came up a few times. The CDR3 is CASGRRDSEYTIGEQYF. CDR3 DNA: TGTGCTAGTGGCCGTCGGGACTCGGAGTACACAATAGGCGAGCAGTACTTC. This chain uses TRBV12-5 with TRBJ2-7; possible D gene TRBD2, 6 bases. Trimming took off 6 bases at V and 6 bases at J, with 27 bases between the two ends. This CDR3 comprises 17 residues. Germline V gives CDR1 LGHNT, CDR2 FRNRAP.

This clonotype was detected a few times. The chain joins TRBV6-5 to TRBJ2-5, with TRBD1 identical over 8 bases. Germline lookup yields CDR1 MNHEY and CDR2 SVGAGI. This CDR3 contains 14 residues. J lost 9 bases, V lost 7 bases, and 13 bases had no gene match. The CDR3 protein is CASNDRGPSRAQYF. CDR3 sequence (DNA): TGTGCCAGCAATGACAGGGGCCCTAGCCGGGCCCAGTACTTC.

This clonotype was detected a few times. V usage is TRBV25-1 and J usage is TRBJ2-7, with TRBD1 matching 7 bases. The CDR3 covers 13 residues. Trimming at V came to 3 bases and at J to 2 bases, leaving 1 base not matched to a gene. Germline assignment: CDR1 MGHDK and CDR2 SYGVNS. CDR3 DNA: TGTGCCAGCAGTGAGACAGGGCCCTACGAGCAGTACTTC. Translating it yields CASSETGPYEQYF.

The chain is built from TRBV5-1 and TRBJ2-5, with 7 bases that match TRBD2. This CDR3 is 16 amino acids long. V lost 0 bases and J lost 2; bases outside the gene matches: 7. From germline, CDR1 is SGHRS and CDR2 YFSETQ. The CDR3 loop is CASSLARGEGQETQYF. The DNA for the CDR3 is TGCGCCAGCAGCTTGGCCCGCGGGGAGGGACAAGAGACCCAGTACTTC.

This clonotype has a handful of counts. The chain combines TRBV20-1 with TRBJ1-2, with 8 bases lining up with TRBD1. This CDR3 has 12 residues. Germline V CDR1 and CDR2: DFQATT, SNEGSKA (reference sequence). Trimming at V came to 5 bases and at J to 5 bases, leaving 4 bases not matched to a gene. The CDR3 spells CSAGRTGYGYTF. CDR3 bases: TGCAGTGCTGGACGGACAGGGTATGGCTACACCTTC.

This clonotype was seen a handful of times. This chain uses TRBV7-9 with TRBJ2-5; D gene uncertain. Trimming left V 5 bases short and J 3 bases short, with 10 bases between. In germline, CDR1 is SEHNR, CDR2 FQNEAQ (reference sequence). The CDR3 has 13 amino acids. The CDR3 region is CASSHFNEETQYF. The CDR3 nucleotides are TGTGCCAGCAGCCATTTCAACGAAGAGACCCAGTACTTC.

The chain carries TRBV20-1 and TRBJ2-7; D possibly matches TRBD1 or TRBD2 (5 bases each). The CDR3 length is 15 residues. Germline CDR1 and CDR2: DFQATT and SNEGSKA (reference sequence). Trimming pared 3 bases from V and 3 bases from J, leaving 18 bases between. CDR3 in amino acids: CSASYRTGLGYEQYF. The CDR3, as DNA: TGCAGTGCTAGTTATCGGACGGGGCTTGGCTACGAGCAGTACTTC.

Only a few counts were recorded for this clonotype. CDR3 nucleotides: TGTGCCAGCAGCTCGACCCTCCTAGCGGGGCGACCCTACGAGCAGTACTTC. Protein sequence: CASSSTLLAGRPYEQYF. The chain combines TRBV5-6 with TRBJ2-7, with 9 bases that match TRBD2. Per the germline V gene, CDR1 is SGHDT and CDR2 is YYEEEE. Trimming cost V 3 bases and J 2 bases; bases outside gene matches: 12. This CDR3 is 17 amino acids long.

The J gene is TRBJ2-5, the V gene TRBV20-1; TRBD2 agrees at 10 bases. V lost 1 base and J lost 11; bases outside the gene matches: 13. This CDR3 region has 15 residues. The germline CDR1 and CDR2 sequences are DFQATT and SNEGSKA (reference sequence). The DNA for the CDR3 is TGCAGTGCTAGAGGGCTAGCGGGGGTAATGGGTGAGCAGTACTTC. Translating gives CSARGLAGVMGEQYF.

The V and J genes are TRBV20-1 and TRBJ1-2; perhaps TRBD1 as D (5 bases). This CDR3 is 14 amino acids long. Trimming took 0 bases from V and 8 from J, leaving 16 bases between them. Germline V CDR1 and CDR2: DFQATT, SNEGSKA (reference sequence). For the CDR3, the DNA is TGCAGTGCTAGAGATCACCGAGGGGCCTCCGGCTACACCTTC. Amino acids: CSARDHRGASGYTF.

This clonotype was recorded once. The rearrangement uses TRBV12-3 or TRBV12-4 and TRBJ2-1; 12 bases map to TRBD1. The CDR3 consists of 16 residues. V shed 2 bases, J shed 7 bases, and the junction held 6 bases outside the gene matches. This chain's CDR3 is CASSLPPGQGANEQFF. CDR3 DNA sequence: TGTGCCAGCAGTTTACCCCCGGGACAGGGGGCAAATGAGCAGTTCTTC.

This clonotype was counted only a few times. The CDR3 coding sequence is TGCGCCAGCAGCCAAGAGGACAGGAACTATGGCTACACCTTC. The encoded protein is CASSQEDRNYGYTF. V is TRBV4-1 and J is TRBJ1-2; TRBD1 matches at 7 bases. Germline loops: CDR1 MGHRA, CDR2 YSYEKL. The CDR3 length is 14 residues. The trim removed 0 bases at V and 2 bases at J, leaving 0 bases unmatched.

The chain is built from TRBV6-2 or TRBV6-3 and TRBJ2-5, with D uncertain. Trimming pared 7 bases from V and 1 base from J, leaving 13 bases between. Germline V gene data show CDR1 as MNHEY and CDR2 as SVGEGT. The CDR3 runs to 14 residues. The chain's CDR3 is CASIFGPAQETQYF. The CDR3 coding sequence is TGTGCCAGCATTTTCGGCCCGGCCCAAGAGACCCAGTACTTC.

The V call is TRBV5-1, the J call TRBJ2-3, with TRBD2 matching over 8 bases. CDR1 and CDR2 (germline): SGHRS, YFSETQ. Unmatched junction bases numbered 9, after V lost 1 base and J lost 2 bases. CDR3 length equals 17 residues. As DNA, the CDR3 is TGCGCCAGCAGCTTGAGGAGCGGGGGCCTTACCACAGATACGCAGTATTTT. It yields the protein CASSLRSGGLTTDTQYF. Together with reference TRBV5-1 and TRBJ2-3, the CDR3 gives the full variable domain: KAGVTQTPRYLIKTRGQQVTLSCSPISGHRSVSWYQQTPGQGLQFLFEYFSETQRNKGNFPGRFSGRQFSNSRSEMNVSTLELGDSALYLCASSLRSGGLTTDTQYFGPGTRLTVL.

CDR3 in DNA: TGTGCCAGCAGCTTCTTACGAGATACGCAGTATTTT. Translation gives CASSFLRDTQYF. This chain connects TRBV7-2 to TRBJ2-3; unclear D gene. Trimming took 3 bases from V and 5 from J, leaving 6 bases between them. Germline loops: CDR1 SGHTA, CDR2 FQGNSA. The CDR3 is 12 amino acids.

As to this clonotype: This CDR3 is missing its conserved last phenylalanine or tryptophan, likely due to a read error. No DNA is shown, since the ends of the CDR3 on it are uncertain; the CDR3 is the one TCRdb lists. The chain joins TRBV5-4 to TRBJ2-3; the tabulated D call, TRBD1, remains unverified against the DNA. The CDR3 contains 8 residues when both ends are counted. Germline V gene sequence: CDR1 SGHNT, CDR2 YYREEE (reference sequence). CDR3 loop: CASSVEGQ.

The chain recombines TRBV5-1 with TRBJ2-1; TRBD2 aligns across 10 bases. Germline trimming cut 4 bases from V and 0 bases from J; bases unmatched to any gene: 7. The CDR3 extends over 17 amino acids. Germline values: CDR1 SGHRS, CDR2 YFSETQ. CDR3 sequence reads: CASSGKRGGDSYNEQFF. CDR3 DNA: TGCGCCAGCAGCGGGAAGCGGGGGGGCGACTCCTACAATGAGCAGTTCTTC.

The chain uses TRBV7-2 and TRBJ2-5, with D hard to call. The DNA end is more similar to TRBJ2-7, so the J call may be wrong. The CDR3 covers 14 residues. Germline CDR1 SGHTA, CDR2 FQGNSA. In DNA form, the CDR3 reads TGTGCCAGCAGCGCCAACCGCGCCTCCTACGAGCAGTACTTC. Protein: CASSANRASYEQYF.

There are many counts of this clonotype. A read error may produce the germline difference seen at one junction end. The rearrangement uses TRBV5-1 and TRBJ2-1; 7 nucleotides align to TRBD1. CDR3 length: 15 residues. The germline gives CDR1 SGHRS, CDR2 YFSETQ. CDR3 nucleotides: TGTGCCAGCAGCTTAGGGGGCGGGCTTTACAATGAGCAGTTCTTC. This translates into CASSLGGGLYNEQFF. Full variable domain (remainder filled in from reference TRBV5-1 and TRBJ2-1): KAGVTQTPRYLIKTRGQQVTLSCSPISGHRSVSWYQQTPGQGLQFLFEYFSETQRNKGNFPGRFSGRQFSNSRSEMNVSTLELGDSALYLCASSLGGGLYNEQFFGPGTRLTVL.

This clonotype showed up many times. The rearrangement links TRBV7-3 to TRBJ2-1; 8 positions match TRBD2. This CDR3 is built from 14 residues. Trimming at V came to 2 bases and at J to 7 bases, leaving 4 bases not matched to a gene. Germline CDR1 is SGHTA and CDR2 is FQGTGA. The CDR3, as DNA: TGTGCCAGCAGCTTAGCGGGGGGCAAAAATGAGCAGTTCTTC. This translates into CASSLAGGKNEQFF.

This clonotype was seen a few times. CDR3 protein: CASRISGGDQETQYF. Written as DNA, the CDR3 is TGTGCCAGCAGAATCAGCGGGGGGGATCAAGAGACCCAGTACTTC. The genes are TRBV2 and TRBJ2-5; 10 positions agree with TRBD2. This CDR3 region has 15 residues. The trim removed 6 bases at V and 2 bases at J, leaving 6 bases unmatched. Germline CDR1 is SNHLY and CDR2 is FYNNEI.

The V and J genes are TRBV18 and TRBJ2-3; TRBD2 agrees at 10 bases. The ends lost 8 bases at V and 4 bases at J; junction bases unmatched: 9. This CDR3 contains 15 residues. Germline CDR1 is KGHSH and CDR2 is LQKENI. CDR3 coding DNA: TGTGCCAGCGCCTTAAGCGGGGGGGCCCCAGATACGCAGTATTTT. It codes for CASALSGGAPDTQYF.

V is TRBV6-2 or TRBV6-3 and J is TRBJ1-1; 7 bases line up with TRBD1. V was pared by 5 bases and J by 2 bases, with 11 bases of the junction left unmatched. Germline CDR1 is MNHEY and CDR2 is SVGEGT. The CDR3 consists of 16 residues. CDR3 loop: CASSDPGTVQNTEAFF. The CDR3 DNA follows: TGTGCCAGCAGTGACCCCGGGACAGTACAAAACACTGAAGCTTTCTTT.

The chain uses TRBV7-9 and TRBJ1-5; the match to TRBD1 covers 12 bases. The germline CDR1 and CDR2 sequences are SEHNR and FQNEAQ (reference sequence). This CDR3 comprises 16 residues. Germline trimming cut 3 bases from V and 7 bases from J; bases unmatched to any gene: 7. The CDR3 region is CASSLEGTGGTQPQHF. CDR3 bases: TGTGCCAGCAGCTTGGAGGGGACAGGGGGCACCCAGCCCCAGCATTTT.

This rearrangement joins TRBV6-1 to TRBJ2-7; TRBD2 aligns across 11 bases. The CDR3 is 14 residues long. Trimming removed 7 bases from V and 4 bases from J; junction bases left unmatched: 6. From germline, CDR1 is MNHNS and CDR2 SASEGT. CDR3 amino acids: CASKRASGGYEQYF. CDR3 in DNA: TGTGCCAGCAAGAGGGCTAGCGGGGGGTACGAGCAGTACTTC.

The V and J genes are TRBV20-1 and TRBJ2-5; TRBD2 matches 15 bases. The last part of the DNA fits TRBJ2-7 better; the J call may be wrong. There are 15 residues in the CDR3. Germline values: CDR1 DFQATT, CDR2 SNEGSKA (reference sequence). The CDR3 nucleotides read TGCAGTGTTCGAACCGGGACTAGCGGGAGGTTCGAGCAGTACTTC. It is translated as CSVRTGTSGRFEQYF.

In this sample, this clonotype turned up a few times. V is TRBV3-1 and J is TRBJ2-1; D tentatively reads TRBD1 or TRBD2 (5 bases each). The V end lost 0 bases, the J end lost 6 bases, and 18 bases lay between the germline ends. This CDR3 region has 17 residues. Germline CDR1 reads LGHDT; CDR2 reads YNNKEL (reference sequence). The CDR3 protein is CASSQDLRAGTSNEQFF. The CDR3 nucleotides read TGTGCCAGCAGCCAAGATCTTAGGGCAGGGACCAGCAATGAGCAGTTCTTC.